The 30 T cell receptor beta chains in this list originate from one sample, sequenced in a study of shared clonotypes between healthy human individuals. TCRdb's table, derived via immunoSEQ multiplex PCR, lists solely in-frame clones and lacks some. The sample holds fewer than 700,000 clones, around 81% seen once. The specimen was PBMCs. These receptors all come from a woman in her thirties or forties in good health. Some clones in this sample may be carry-over from other donors' samples.

This clone was counted between two and nine times. The V and J genes are TRBV7-6 and TRBJ2-5; D possibly corresponds to TRBD1 (6 bases). The germline CDR1 and CDR2 sequences are SGHVS and FNYEAQ. Trimming shortened V by 6 bases and J by 1 base, and 21 bases separated the two germline ends. The CDR3 is made up of 17 amino acids. DNA of the CDR3: TGTGCCAGCAGGCCAAACCCTTTCAGGACAGCCCAAGAGACCCAGTACTTC. Residues: CASRPNPFRTAQETQYF.

The rearrangement joins TRBV29-1 to TRBJ2-5; perhaps TRBD2 as D (5 bases). Germline loops: CDR1 SQVTM, CDR2 ANQGSEA. V lost 5 bases to trimming and J lost 2 bases, with 9 bases between them. This CDR3 comprises 12 residues. The chain's CDR3 is CSVNRGQETQYF. CDR3 DNA: TGCAGCGTTAATCGAGGGCAAGAGACCCAGTACTTC.

This chain connects TRBV29-1 to TRBJ2-5; TRBD2 aligns across 10 bases. V shed 3 bases, J shed 5 bases, and the junction held 3 bases outside the gene matches. The CDR3 extends over 13 amino acids. Germline values: CDR1 SQVTM, CDR2 ANQGSEA. CDR3 in DNA: TGCAGCGTTGAGCTAGCGGGAGTGGAGACCCAGTACTTC. Amino acid sequence: CSVELAGVETQYF. Together with reference TRBV29-1 and TRBJ2-5, the CDR3 gives the full variable domain: SAVISQKPSRDICQRGTSLTIQCQVDSQVTMMFWYRQQPGQSLTLIATANQGSEATYESGFVIDKFPISRPNLTFSTLTVSNMSPEDSSIYLCSVELAGVETQYFGPGTRLLVL.

With respect to this clone: Sequence at one end of the junction differs from germline and may be a read error. The same CDR3 can be traced to other DNA sequences in this sample. The genes are TRBV29-1 and TRBJ1-5; D may be TRBD1 (6 bases). The CDR3 covers 13 residues. Germline V gene data show CDR1 as SQVTM and CDR2 as ANQGSEA. The CDR3 loop reads CSVSSGGNQPQHF. CDR3 sequence (DNA): TGCAGCGTTTCCTCGGGGGGCAATCAACCCCAGCATTTT.

This clone was detected a few times. The chain links TRBV6-1 to TRBJ2-1; 10 bases match TRBD2. Germline CDR1 and CDR2: MNHNS and SASEGT. CDR3 length: 15 residues. J was trimmed by 9 bases and V by 1 base; bases with no gene match: 6. CDR3 DNA sequence: TGTGCCAGCAGTGAAGGGGCGATAGCGGGAGGTGAGCAGTTCTTC. Its protein product is CASSEGAIAGGEQFF.

The CDR3 bases are TGCGCCAGCAGACTAGACACCGGGGAGCTGTTTTTT. Translation gives CASRLDTGELFF. The chain is built from TRBV5-1 and TRBJ2-2, with D tentatively TRBD2 (5 bases). The CDR3 covers 12 residues. The germline V and J ends were trimmed by 5 bases and 3 bases, with 5 bases remaining between them. The V gene's germline CDR1 is SGHRS and CDR2 YFSETQ.

The rearrangement joins TRBV7-2 to TRBJ1-5, with TRBD1 identical over 9 bases. The CDR3 sequence is 15 residues long. J lost 8 bases, V lost 4 bases, and 9 bases had no gene match. Germline CDR1 and CDR2: SGHTA and FQGNSA. CDR3 in amino acids: CASSSPGTGNEPQHF. The CDR3 DNA is TGTGCCAGCAGCTCCCCTGGGACAGGGAACGAGCCCCAGCATTTT. Using reference TRBV7-2 and TRBJ1-5 for the parts outside the CDR3, the full variable domain is GAGVSQSPSNKVTEKGKDVELRCDPISGHTALYWYRQSLGQGLEFLIYFQGNSAPDKSGLPSDRFSAERTGGSVSTLTIQRTQQEDSAVYLCASSSPGTGNEPQHFGDGTRLSIL.

The V gene is TRBV19, the J gene TRBJ2-7, with 15 bases that match TRBD2. With 6 bases clipped from V and 4 bases from J, the junction kept 7 bases outside the gene matches. Germline CDR1 reads LNHDA; CDR2 reads SQIVND (reference sequence). This CDR3 spans 16 amino acids. This CDR3 reads CASSPQGLAGGYEQYF. As DNA, the CDR3 is TGTGCCAGTAGCCCCCAAGGACTAGCGGGAGGGTACGAGCAGTACTTC.

V is TRBV6-5 and J is TRBJ1-2, with a tentative D call TRBD1 (6 bases). Trimming cost V 3 bases and J 7 bases, with 12 bases left between them. CDR3 size: 13 residues. The germline gives CDR1 MNHEY, CDR2 SVGAGI. This chain's CDR3 is CASSYGGAGGYTF. For the CDR3, the DNA is TGTGCCAGCAGTTATGGGGGGGCGGGTGGCTACACCTTC.

The chain joins TRBV6-5 to TRBJ2-7, with 10 nucleotides matching TRBD2. There are 15 residues in the CDR3. The V gene end was trimmed by 5 bases and the J gene end by 2 bases; junction bases not matched to a gene: 6. Germline V gives CDR1 MNHEY, CDR2 SVGAGI. In DNA, the CDR3 is TGTGCCAGCAGTCGTCAGCGGGAGGGACCCTACGAGCAGTACTTC. Its protein product is CASSRQREGPYEQYF.

The chain has TRBV9 and TRBJ1-2; the D is unclear. This CDR3 region has 13 residues. Trimming removed 4 bases at V and 5 bases at J, with 12 bases between. Per the germline V gene, CDR1 is SGDLS and CDR2 is YYNGEE. Written as DNA, the CDR3 is TGTGCCAGCAGCCCCCTAGCGGTTTATGGCTACACCTTC. Protein sequence: CASSPLAVYGYTF.

The chain recombines TRBV28 with TRBJ2-1; D is unclear. Germline loops: CDR1 MDHEN, CDR2 SYDVKM. The CDR3 runs 13 residues. V lost 2 bases to trimming and J lost 4 bases, with 6 bases between them. The chain's CDR3 is CASSLGEYNEQFF. CDR3 nucleotides: TGTGCCAGCAGTTTAGGGGAATACAATGAGCAGTTCTTC.

This clone occurred many times. The chain uses TRBV28 and TRBJ2-3; TRBD2 aligns across 9 bases. This CDR3 has 16 residues. The V gene's germline CDR1 is MDHEN and CDR2 SYDVKM. V trimming: 3 bases; J trimming: 1 base; junction bases outside the gene matches: 5. This CDR3 is CASSLVPSGGTDTQYF. The CDR3 DNA reads TGTGCCAGCAGTTTGGTTCCTAGCGGGGGCACAGATACGCAGTATTTT.

J is TRBJ2-1 and V is TRBV7-3, with TRBD2 identical over 9 bases. Germline V CDR1 and CDR2: SGHTA, FQGTGA. The length of the CDR3 is 14 residues. V was pared by 6 bases and J by 5 bases, with 5 bases of the junction left unmatched. CDR3 DNA sequence: TGTGCCAGCAGTTTAGCGGGGGCGGACAATGAGCAGTTCTTC. Its translation is CASSLAGADNEQFF.

The V gene is TRBV19, the J gene TRBJ1-5; D might be TRBD1 (5 bases). The germline V gene has CDR1 LNHDA and CDR2 SQIVND (reference sequence). This CDR3 contains 13 residues. Trimming removed 9 bases at V and 4 bases at J, with 13 bases between. The CDR3 DNA reads TGTGCCAGAATCAGACAGAATAATCAGCCCCAGCATTTT. Protein: CARIRQNNQPQHF.

The chain has TRBV30 and TRBJ2-7, with 9 bases matching TRBD2. Germline values: CDR1 GTSNPN, CDR2 SVGIG (reference sequence). The CDR3 is 15 residues long. The ends lost 3 bases at V and 7 bases at J; junction bases unmatched: 13. The CDR3 DNA sequence: TGTGCCTGGAGGGGGGTTCGCGGGAGGGCCGGGGAGCAGTACTTC. This gives the protein CAWRGVRGRAGEQYF.

The chain carries TRBV1 and TRBJ2-7; no DNA check was done on the table's D call, TRBD2. TRBV1 is assigned pseudogene status. The CDR3 extends over 15 amino acids. The CDR3 spells CTSTRLAGFSYEQYF. CDR3 coding DNA: TGCACCAGCACCCGACTAGCGGGTTTCTCCTACGAGCAGTACTTC.

This chain uses TRBV28 with TRBJ1-5; possible D gene TRBD1, 6 bases. Germline CDR1 and CDR2: MDHEN and SYDVKM. This CDR3 contains 17 residues. The CDR3 here is CVSNGGQGGYSNQPQHF. The CDR3 DNA sequence: TGTGTCTCGAATGGGGGCCAGGGCGGGTATAGCAATCAGCCCCAGCATTTT. Based on the CDR3 plus reference TRBV28 and TRBJ1-5, the full variable domain is DVKVTQSSRYLVKRTGEKVFLECVQDMDHENMFWYRQDPGLGLRLIYFSYDVKMKEKGDIPEGYSVSREKKERFSLILESASTNQTSMYLCVSNGGQGGYSNQPQHFGDGTRLSIL.

The chain combines TRBV7-2 with TRBJ1-1, with no clear D. There are 15 residues in the CDR3. V was pared by 1 base and J by 2 bases, with 11 bases between. In germline, CDR1 is SGHTA, CDR2 FQGNSA. CDR3 nucleotides: TGTGCCAGCAGCTTAGTTGGCACCTTAAACACTGAAGCTTTCTTT. It translates to CASSLVGTLNTEAFF.

The rearrangement links TRBV29-1 to TRBJ2-1; D tentatively fits TRBD1 or TRBD2 (5 bases each). The CDR3 loop spans 14 amino acids. Germline CDR1 reads SQVTM; CDR2 reads ANQGSEA. V gave up 6 bases and J gave up 4 bases, with 16 bases separating them. CDR3 protein: CSVGWDLAYNEQFF. The CDR3 region has the DNA TGCAGCGTGGGGTGGGACCTGGCATACAATGAGCAGTTCTTC.

This chain joins TRBV18 and TRBJ2-7; weak D call: TRBD1 (6 bases). The CDR3 loop spans 15 amino acids. V was trimmed by 3 bases and J by 2 bases, leaving 14 bases between them. Germline loops: CDR1 KGHSH, CDR2 LQKENI. CDR3 in amino acids: CASSPQTGIPYEQYF. In DNA, the CDR3 is TGTGCCAGCTCACCCCAGACAGGAATTCCCTACGAGCAGTACTTC.

In regard to this clone: A far larger clone is one base from this, pointing to a likely read error. The same CDR3 also results from other DNA sequences found in this sample. The chain uses TRBV2 and TRBJ1-5, with TRBD1 as a possible D gene (5 bases). Germline CDR1 is SNHLY and CDR2 is FYNNEI. CDR3 length: 14 amino acids. The CDR3 is CASSPGGEAQPQHF. CDR3 nucleotides: TGTGCCAGCAGCCCGGGGGGGGAGGCTCAGCCCCAGCACTTT.

As for this clone: A read error is likely here: a far larger clone is one base away. Other nucleotide sequences in the sample specify the same CDR3. The chain employs TRBV4-3 and TRBJ2-7; TRBD2 is a possible D gene (6 bases). The CDR3 contains 16 residues. V lost 3 bases and J 6 bases, leaving 21 bases between the germline ends. Germline V gene lookup returns CDR1 LGHNA and CDR2 YSLEER. CDR3 in DNA: TGCGCCAGCAGCCAGGGATTATCGGGACTCCGAGCCGAGCAGTACTTC. It yields the protein CASSQGLSGLRAEQYF.

This chain links TRBV11-2 with TRBJ1-1, with TRBD1 as a possible D gene (6 bases). Per the germline V gene, CDR1 is SGHAT and CDR2 is FQNNGV. The CDR3 totals 14 residues. Trimming removed 4 bases from V and 1 base from J, with 10 bases in between. For the CDR3, the DNA is TGTGCCAGCAGCTCTGGACAGTCGAACACTGAAGCTTTCTTT. It yields the protein CASSSGQSNTEAFF.

Points on this clone: Within the sample, other DNA sequences also encode this same CDR3. This chain uses TRBV30 with TRBJ2-5; possible D gene TRBD2, 5 bases. With 1 base removed from V and 5 bases from J, the gap between germline ends came to 5 bases. There are 11 residues in the CDR3. Germline-derived CDR1 and CDR2 are GTSNPN and SVGIG (reference sequence). The CDR3 bases are TGTGCCTGGAGTGGAGGGGAGACCCAGTACTTC. Translation gives CAWSGGETQYF. Complete variable domain (other parts from reference TRBV30 and TRBJ2-5): SQTIHQWPATLVQPVGSPLSLECTVEGTSNPNLYWYRQAAGRGLQLLFYSVGIGQISSEVPQNLSASRPQDRQFILSSKKLLLSDSGFYLCAWSGGETQYFGPGTRLLVL.

This clone was detected only a few times. CDR3 in amino acids: CASSLDDRGPQHF. The CDR3 region has the DNA TGTGCCAGCAGCTTAGACGACAGGGGACCCCAGCATTTT. The chain links TRBV7-6 to TRBJ1-5, with 8 positions matching TRBD1. CDR1 is SGHVS, CDR2 FNYEAQ, per germline. The CDR3 spans 13 residues. Unmatched junction bases numbered 3, after V lost 1 base and J lost 10 bases.

V gene TRBV2 combines with J gene TRBJ1-6; 8 bases are shared with TRBD1. CDR3 length: 14 amino acids. V dropped 6 bases and J dropped 8; count of bases not matched to a gene: 6. Germline V gives CDR1 SNHLY, CDR2 FYNNEI. The CDR3 spells CASSVETGDSPLHF. The CDR3 DNA reads TGTGCCAGCAGCGTCGAGACAGGGGATTCACCCCTCCACTTT.

V and J are TRBV5-4 and TRBJ1-3; the D is unclear. V dropped 0 bases and J dropped 1 base, with 8 bases sitting between them. CDR1 is SGHNT, CDR2 YYREEE, per germline (reference sequence). The CDR3 totals 15 residues. DNA of the CDR3: TGTGCCAGCAGCTTGGGCAGTCCTTCTGGAAACACCATATATTTT. Protein sequence: CASSLGSPSGNTIYF.

With regard to this clone: A read error may explain this, as a much larger clone is one base away. Other DNA variants within this sample encode the same CDR3. The genes are TRBV30 and TRBJ2-3; no definite D call. The V gene's germline CDR1 is GTSNPN and CDR2 SVGIG (reference sequence). The CDR3 is 12 residues long. DNA for the CDR3: TGTGCCTGGAGTGTGGCCTCAGATATGCAGTATTTC. Translated, it gives CAWSVASDMQYF.

The chain combines TRBV9 with TRBJ2-1, with 7 bases aligning to TRBD1. Germline V CDR1 and CDR2: SGDLS, YYNGEE. The CDR3 has 20 amino acids. Unmatched junction bases numbered 25, after V lost 3 bases and J lost 7 bases. The CDR3: CASSAPVTGQHRLHLNEQFF. CDR3 nucleotide sequence: TGTGCCAGCAGCGCGCCGGTCACGGGACAGCACAGACTACACTTGAATGAGCAGTTCTTC.